A selection of T cell receptor beta chains follows, all from one sample in a study of T cell responses to AZD1222 COVID-19 vaccine. Produced via immunoSEQ multiplex PCR; TCRdb's table is partial and in-frame only. The table records 200,000 to 250,000 clones, around 93% of them present only once. The specimen was peripheral blood, collected on day 0 of MenACWY control vaccination. Receptor source: an adult in good health. The CDR3 runs from the conserved cysteine through the conserved F or W. Fields, in order: D gene, J gene, V gene, clone size, CDR3 DNA, CDR3 protein. A D gene is named only where the DNA matches it firmly. Size is omitted from some rows. Given values are once, few, many or a class for expanded clones.

D gene: TRBD1
J gene: TRBJ1-4
V gene: TRBV7-9
clone size: .
CDR3 DNA: TGTGCCAGACGTACAGGGGGCGCAACTAATGAAAAACTGTTTTTT
CDR3 protein: CARRTGGATNEKLFF

D gene: TRBD1
J gene: TRBJ2-5
V gene: TRBV11-2
clone size: .
CDR3 DNA: TGTGCCAGCAGCTTAGGGTATCGGACAGGGGGAGAGACCCAGTACTTC
CDR3 protein: CASSLGYRTGGETQYF

D gene: .
J gene: TRBJ1-5
V gene: TRBV28
clone size: .
CDR3 DNA: TGTGCCAGCAGTCAACAGGGTTGGAATCAGCCCCAGCATTTT
CDR3 protein: CASSQQGWNQPQHF

D gene: .
J gene: TRBJ2-1
V gene: TRBV6-5
clone size: .
CDR3 DNA: TGTGCCAGCAGTTACGCGGACTACAATGGGCAGTTCTTC
CDR3 protein: CASSYADYNGQFF

D gene: TRBD1
J gene: TRBJ1-5
V gene: TRBV6-5
clone size: .
CDR3 DNA: TGTGCCAGCAGTTCACGGACAGGGCTCCAGCCCCAGCATTTT
CDR3 protein: CASSSRTGLQPQHF

D gene: .
J gene: TRBJ1-5
V gene: TRBV7-9
clone size: once
CDR3 DNA: TGTGCCAGCAGCCAGGACGGGAATCAGCCCCAGCATTTT
CDR3 protein: CASSQDGNQPQHF

D gene: TRBD1
J gene: TRBJ1-1
V gene: TRBV5-1
clone size: .
CDR3 DNA: TGCGCCAGCAGGGAACAGGGGGAAAATACTGAAGCTTTCTTT
CDR3 protein: CASREQGENTEAFF

D gene: .
J gene: TRBJ2-1
V gene: TRBV29-1
clone size: .
CDR3 DNA: TGCAGCGTCATGGGGGTCCTGAGCTCCTACAATGAGCAGTTCTTC
CDR3 protein: CSVMGVLSSYNEQFF

D gene: TRBD1
J gene: TRBJ2-1
V gene: TRBV28
clone size: .
CDR3 DNA: TGTGCCAGCAGCCCGATCTTAAGACAGGGGGCTAGGAATGAGCAGTTCTTC
CDR3 protein: CASSPILRQGARNEQFF

D gene: TRBD2
J gene: TRBJ2-1
V gene: TRBV11-3
clone size: .
CDR3 DNA: TGTGCCAGCAGTTTTAGCGGGGGTCGGTCCTACAATGAGCAGTTCTTC
CDR3 protein: CASSFSGGRSYNEQFF

D gene: .
J gene: TRBJ1-1
V gene: TRBV11-3
clone size: .
CDR3 DNA: TGTGCCAGCAGCTCACACTCGGCAGACACTGAAGCTTTCTTT
CDR3 protein: CASSSHSADTEAFF

D gene: TRBD1
J gene: TRBJ2-3
V gene: TRBV28
clone size: .
CDR3 DNA: TGTGCCAGCAGTTCCCTATTCAAACAGGGGGCTTATAGCACAGATACGCAGTATTTT
CDR3 protein: CASSSLFKQGAYSTDTQYF

D gene: .
J gene: TRBJ1-1
V gene: TRBV6-5
clone size: once
CDR3 DNA: TGTGCCAGCCGAGGGGTGCTGAACACTGAAGCTTTCTTT
CDR3 protein: CASRGVLNTEAFF

D gene: .
J gene: TRBJ1-1
V gene: TRBV5-1
clone size: .
CDR3 DNA: TGCGCCAGCAGCTTTACAGGGATCCCGACCACTGAAGCTTTCTTT
CDR3 protein: CASSFTGIPTTEAFF

D gene: .
J gene: TRBJ1-5
V gene: TRBV6-2/TRBV6-3
clone size: .
CDR3 DNA: TGTGCCAGCAGTTATAGGGGGGACAATGTTAGACAGCCCCAGCATTTT
CDR3 protein: CASSYRGDNVRQPQHF

D gene: .
J gene: TRBJ1-1
V gene: TRBV7-2
clone size: .
CDR3 DNA: TGTGCCAGCACCATCCCTTGGACGGTGAACACTGAAGCTTTCTTT
CDR3 protein: CASTIPWTVNTEAFF

D gene: .
J gene: TRBJ1-1
V gene: TRBV2
clone size: .
CDR3 DNA: TGTGCCAGCCGTGGGGCGTCCCTGGGAACTGAAGCTTTCTTT
CDR3 protein: CASRGASLGTEAFF

D gene: .
J gene: TRBJ1-3
V gene: TRBV7-2
clone size: .
CDR3 DNA: TGTGCCAGCAGCCTCGTCGGGACGACCTCTGGAAACACCATATATTTT
CDR3 protein: CASSLVGTTSGNTIYF

D gene: .
J gene: TRBJ2-5
V gene: TRBV7-6
clone size: .
CDR3 DNA: TGTGCCAGCAGCTTAGACATGAGCACCCAAGAGACCCAGTACTTC
CDR3 protein: CASSLDMSTQETQYF

D gene: TRBD1
J gene: TRBJ1-4
V gene: TRBV11-2
clone size: .
CDR3 DNA: TGTGCCAGCAGCTCCTCACGGACAGGGTCCGGTGAAAAACTGTTTTTT
CDR3 protein: CASSSSRTGSGEKLFF

D gene: .
J gene: TRBJ1-6
V gene: TRBV12-3/TRBV12-4
clone size: .
CDR3 DNA: TGTGCCAGCAGTTTAGCCCAAGGCTCACCCCTCCACTTT
CDR3 protein: CASSLAQGSPLHF

D gene: .
J gene: TRBJ1-1
V gene: TRBV6-5
clone size: .
CDR3 DNA: TGTGCCAGCAGTTACTCCCTTGTGAACACTGAAGCTTTCTTT
CDR3 protein: CASSYSLVNTEAFF

D gene: TRBD1
J gene: TRBJ1-4
V gene: TRBV9
clone size: .
CDR3 DNA: TGTGCCAGCAGCGGAACAGGGGGCTCCGGTGAAAAACTGTTTTTT
CDR3 protein: CASSGTGGSGEKLFF

D gene: .
J gene: TRBJ2-1
V gene: TRBV11-3
clone size: .
CDR3 DNA: TGTGCCAGCAGCATCGGGTATGAGCAGTTCTTC
CDR3 protein: CASSIGYEQFF

D gene: .
J gene: TRBJ2-7
V gene: TRBV5-1
clone size: .
CDR3 DNA: TGCGCCAGCAGCCAAGTTCCATCCTACGAGCAGTACTTC
CDR3 protein: CASSQVPSYEQYF

D gene: .
J gene: TRBJ2-7
V gene: TRBV20-1
clone size: .
CDR3 DNA: TGCAGTGCTATATTCAACGAGCAGTACTTC
CDR3 protein: CSAIFNEQYF

D gene: .
J gene: TRBJ1-2
V gene: TRBV18
clone size: once
CDR3 DNA: TGTGCCAGCTCACCACCGATCGCTGGAAGGGGCGCGAATGGCTACACCTTC
CDR3 protein: CASSPPIAGRGANGYTF

D gene: .
J gene: TRBJ1-3
V gene: TRBV3-1/TRBV3-2
clone size: .
CDR3 DNA: TGTGCCAGCAGTATAAGGGGTTCTGGAAACACCATATATTTT
CDR3 protein: CASSIRGSGNTIYF

D gene: TRBD2
J gene: TRBJ2-5
V gene: TRBV29-1
clone size: .
CDR3 DNA: TGCAGCGTTGTGGGGACTAGCGAGACCCAGTACTTC
CDR3 protein: CSVVGTSETQYF

D gene: TRBD1
J gene: TRBJ1-4
V gene: TRBV7-2
clone size: .
CDR3 DNA: TGTGCCAGCAGCTTAGCGGGGACAGGGGAAAAACTGTTTTTT
CDR3 protein: CASSLAGTGEKLFF

D gene: .
J gene: TRBJ1-2
V gene: TRBV28
clone size: .
CDR3 DNA: TGTGCCAGCAGTTTAAAGGGGCATGGCTACACCTTC
CDR3 protein: CASSLKGHGYTF

D gene: .
J gene: TRBJ2-1
V gene: TRBV18
clone size: once
CDR3 DNA: TGTGCCAGCTCACCGGGGCTGGTCTCTAACAATGAGCAGTTCTTC
CDR3 protein: CASSPGLVSNNEQFF

D gene: .
J gene: TRBJ2-2
V gene: TRBV19
clone size: .
CDR3 DNA: TGTGCCAGTAGTCCGACCGGGGAGCTGTTTTTT
CDR3 protein: CASSPTGELFF

D gene: .
J gene: TRBJ1-4
V gene: TRBV18
clone size: .
CDR3 DNA: TGTGCCAGCTCACCACCCGCGGGGGCTCAAGGTGAAAAACTGTTTTTT
CDR3 protein: CASSPPAGAQGEKLFF

D gene: .
J gene: TRBJ2-1
V gene: TRBV5-1
clone size: .
CDR3 DNA: TGCGCCAGCCATGACACGGTTAACGGAGATGAGCAGTTCTTC
CDR3 protein: CASHDTVNGDEQFF

D gene: .
J gene: TRBJ1-5
V gene: TRBV19
clone size: .
CDR3 DNA: TGTGCCAGTAGATCCCAGGCTGTGGGGCCCCAGCATTTT
CDR3 protein: CASRSQAVGPQHF

D gene: .
J gene: TRBJ1-2
V gene: TRBV9
clone size: .
CDR3 DNA: TGTGCCAGCAATATGACAGCTCCATACTATGGCTACACCTTC
CDR3 protein: CASNMTAPYYGYTF

D gene: .
J gene: TRBJ1-5
V gene: TRBV7-2
clone size: .
CDR3 DNA: TGTGCCAGCAGCTTAGAGAGCAATCAGCCCCAGCATTTT
CDR3 protein: CASSLESNQPQHF

D gene: .
J gene: TRBJ2-2
V gene: TRBV5-1
clone size: .
CDR3 DNA: TGCGCCAGCAGCTTGACGGGGGCCCCCCCCGGGGAGCTGTTTTTT
CDR3 protein: CASSLTGAPPGELFF

D gene: TRBD1
J gene: TRBJ1-1
V gene: TRBV18
clone size: .
CDR3 DNA: TGTGCCAGCTCACCCACAGGGGGTAGGTCTGAAGCTTTCTTT
CDR3 protein: CASSPTGGRSEAFF

D gene: .
J gene: TRBJ2-1
V gene: TRBV30
clone size: few
CDR3 DNA: TGTGCCTGGGACTCCCTCGGTGGGTTGTACAATGAGCAGTTCTTC
CDR3 protein: CAWDSLGGLYNEQFF

D gene: .
J gene: TRBJ2-3
V gene: TRBV27
clone size: .
CDR3 DNA: TGTGCCAGCAGGTCGACAGGGAGGGCCGCTAGCACAGATACGCAGTATTTT
CDR3 protein: CASRSTGRAASTDTQYF

D gene: .
J gene: TRBJ2-2
V gene: TRBV3-1/TRBV3-2
clone size: .
CDR3 DNA: TGTGCCAGCAGCCCCGGAGGAAGGGCCGGGGAGCTGTTTTTT
CDR3 protein: CASSPGGRAGELFF

D gene: .
J gene: TRBJ1-1
V gene: TRBV5-1
clone size: .
CDR3 DNA: TGCGCCAGCAGGTCGGAGACTGAAGCTTTCTTT
CDR3 protein: CASRSETEAFF

D gene: .
J gene: TRBJ2-3
V gene: TRBV9
clone size: .
CDR3 DNA: TGTGCCAGCAGCGTTCTTCCGGGGGGCACAGATACGCAGTATTTT
CDR3 protein: CASSVLPGGTDTQYF